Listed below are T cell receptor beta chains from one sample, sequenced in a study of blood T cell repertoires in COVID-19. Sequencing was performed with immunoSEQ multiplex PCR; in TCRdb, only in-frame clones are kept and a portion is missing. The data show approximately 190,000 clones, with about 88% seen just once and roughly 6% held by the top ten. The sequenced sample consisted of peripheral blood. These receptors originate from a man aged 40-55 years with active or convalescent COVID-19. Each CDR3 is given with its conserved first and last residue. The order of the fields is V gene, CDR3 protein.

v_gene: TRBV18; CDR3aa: CASSPMAGAEAFF
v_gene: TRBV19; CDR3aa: CASRRQVYSGNTIYF
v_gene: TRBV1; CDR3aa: CTSSGGGSQPQHF
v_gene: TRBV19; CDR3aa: CASTQTTGGDQPQHF
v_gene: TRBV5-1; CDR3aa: CASSFEGVGYGYTF
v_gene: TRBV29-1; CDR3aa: CSVESTGTVGEKLFF
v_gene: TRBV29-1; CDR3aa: CSVAQGAAGELFF
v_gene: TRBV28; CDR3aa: CASSLPGNTEAFF
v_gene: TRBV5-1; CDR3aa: CASSRSPNTEAFF
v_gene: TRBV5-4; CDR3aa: CASSHGTLNTEAFF
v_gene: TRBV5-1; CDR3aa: CASSLTGGNTDTQYF
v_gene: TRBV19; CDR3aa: CASCPRTGGNQPQHF
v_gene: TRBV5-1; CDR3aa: CASSRFRDRGDYGYTF
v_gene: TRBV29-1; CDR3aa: CSVVPQGRYEQYF
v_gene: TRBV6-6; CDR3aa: CASRTSGGEYNEQFF
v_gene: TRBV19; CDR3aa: CTRRQGYSPLHF
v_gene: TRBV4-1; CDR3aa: CASSADRVSNQPQHF
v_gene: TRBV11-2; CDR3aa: CASSPTGGSETQYF
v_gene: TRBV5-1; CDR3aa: CASSPVPGQGWTEAFF
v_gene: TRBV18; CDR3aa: CASSSTQQNTEAFF
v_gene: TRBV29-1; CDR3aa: CSAYDTGLTHYGYTF
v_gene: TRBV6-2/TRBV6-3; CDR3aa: CASSYSRTDSTPYTF
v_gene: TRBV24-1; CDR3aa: CATSDPQGGTYNEQFF
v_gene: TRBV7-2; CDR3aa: CASSMGLARNEQFF
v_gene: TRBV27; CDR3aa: CASRSGIHYGYTF
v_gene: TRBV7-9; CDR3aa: CASSLSHVGLAVEQYF
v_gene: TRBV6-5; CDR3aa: CASSYWGTGAYEQYF
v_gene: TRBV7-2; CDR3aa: CASSIGTANTEAFF
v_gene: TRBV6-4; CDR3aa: CASSAGTDYEQYF
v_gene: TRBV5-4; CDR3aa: CASSLRGLNTEAFF
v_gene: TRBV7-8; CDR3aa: CASSFSGGNSPLHF
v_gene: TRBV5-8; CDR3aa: CASRGDYLYGYTF
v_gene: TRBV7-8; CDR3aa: CASSTKTGLAGEQFF
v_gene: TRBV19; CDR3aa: CASSTAGNRQPQHF
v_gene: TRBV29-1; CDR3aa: CSVSAAGNPTYQETQYF
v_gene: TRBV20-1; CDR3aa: CSASRAGEAFF
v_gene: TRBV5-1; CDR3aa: CASSAGPGYQPQHF
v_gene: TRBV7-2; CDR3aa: CASSLRSVQPQHF
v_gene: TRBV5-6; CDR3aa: CASSKSPLYSYEQYF
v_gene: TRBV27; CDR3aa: CASSLRERDTQYF
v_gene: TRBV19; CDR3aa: CATRQDPYGYTF
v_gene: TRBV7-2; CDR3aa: CASSARQGVGYTF
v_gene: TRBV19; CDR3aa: CASSILLVGQLQETQYF
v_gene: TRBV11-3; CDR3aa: CASSLGGRQQGEAFF
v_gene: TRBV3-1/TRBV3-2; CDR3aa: CASSQGPGNQPQHF
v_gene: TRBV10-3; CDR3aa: CAISDSDGRDF
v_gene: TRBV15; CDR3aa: CATSSKVGTGGSQPQHF
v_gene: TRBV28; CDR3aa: CASTSNWGYTF
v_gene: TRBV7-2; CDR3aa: CASSLAGLAGADTQYF
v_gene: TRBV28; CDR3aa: CASNPTGVDRSPLHF
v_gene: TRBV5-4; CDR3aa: CASRSLQDSGNTIYF
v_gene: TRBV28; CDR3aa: CASRVTGGSGYTF
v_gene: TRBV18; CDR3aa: CASSPASSTDTQYF